One sample yielded the 27 T cell receptor beta chains listed below, sequenced in a study of identifying expanded T cells in peripheral blood. The table came from immunoSEQ multiplex PCR; TCRdb's copy has only in-frame clones and leaves some out. Of 50,000 to 65,000 clones in the sample, approximately 89% were seen once. The source material was blood. These receptors came from a person aged 18 to 75 in good health.

The V call is TRBV5-6, the J call TRBJ2-7; D unclear. Trimming left V 4 bases short and J 3 bases short, with 11 bases between. The CDR3 totals 13 residues. Germline values: CDR1 SGHDT, CDR2 YYEEEE. The CDR3 nucleotides read TGTGCCAGCAGCCCTCTTCTTGGCTACGAGCAGTACTTC. Encoded protein: CASSPLLGYEQYF.

CDR3 residues: CASSEVSLKNTGELFF. Here the CDR3 DNA reads TGTGCCAGCAGTGAAGTTTCCCTTAAGAACACCGGGGAGCTGTTTTTT. The chain links TRBV2 to TRBJ2-2; the D is unclear. The CDR3 contains 16 residues. V lost 1 base and J lost 1, with 10 bases in between. The germline CDR1 and CDR2 sequences are SNHLY and FYNNEI.

The CDR3, as DNA: TGTGCCAGCATGGTCCGGGACAGGGGGCCCAATGAAAAACTGTTTTTT. Translated: CASMVRDRGPNEKLFF. The chain couples TRBV21-1 to TRBJ1-4; the DNA was not used to check the table's D call, TRBD1. TRBV21-1 is recorded as a pseudogene. The CDR3 covers 16 residues.

A single count supports this clone. V and J are TRBV7-6 and TRBJ2-3; D not certain. Germline CDR1 is SGHVS and CDR2 is FNYEAQ. Trimming removed 2 bases from V and 4 bases from J, with 7 bases in between. The CDR3 is 13 residues long. CDR3 in amino acids: CASSLTLADTQYF. DNA of the CDR3: TGTGCCAGCAGCTTAACTCTAGCAGATACGCAGTATTTT.

The chain uses TRBV5-6 and TRBJ1-6, with TRBD1 matching over 7 bases. Germline V gene lookup returns CDR1 SGHDT and CDR2 YYEEEE. This CDR3 contains 16 residues. Trimming cost V 2 bases and J 0 bases; bases outside gene matches: 2. The CDR3 loop reads CASSFTGDSYNSPLHF. The DNA for the CDR3 is TGTGCCAGCAGCTTTACAGGGGACTCCTATAATTCACCCCTCCACTTT. Combining the CDR3 with reference TRBV5-6 and TRBJ1-6 gives the whole variable domain DAGVTQSPTHLIKTRGQQVTLRCSPKSGHDTVSWYQQALGQGPQFIFQYYEEEERQRGNFPDRFSGHQFPNYSSELNVNALLLGDSALYLCASSFTGDSYNSPLHFGNGTRLTVT.

This sequence joins TRBV19 and TRBJ1-5, with D possibly matching TRBD1 (6 bases). The CDR3 contains 14 residues. Germline CDR1 is LNHDA and CDR2 is SQIVND (reference sequence). V gave up 4 bases and J gave up 4 bases, with 11 bases separating them. CDR3 sequence (DNA): TGTGCCAGTAGTACAACAGGGTTTAATCAGCCCCAGCATTTT. The encoded protein is CASSTTGFNQPQHF.

The V gene is TRBV30, the J gene TRBJ1-6; D is unclear. The germline V gene has CDR1 GTSNPN and CDR2 SVGIG (reference sequence). Trimming shortened V by 1 base and J by 10 bases, and 14 bases separated the two germline ends. There are 14 residues in the CDR3. CDR3 residues: CAWSASSGQSPLHF. CDR3 nucleotides: TGTGCCTGGAGTGCCTCTTCCGGGCAGTCACCCCTCCACTTT.

The rearrangement uses TRBV12-5 and TRBJ1-1, with 9 bases aligning to TRBD1. Germline loops: CDR1 LGHNT, CDR2 FRNRAP. The V gene end was trimmed by 1 base and the J gene end by 7 bases; junction bases not matched to a gene: 7. The length of the CDR3 is 15 residues. The CDR3 loop is CASGLGGDRVFEAFF. Written as DNA, the CDR3 is TGTGCTAGTGGTTTGGGGGGGGACAGGGTGTTTGAAGCTTTCTTT.

This chain uses TRBV5-1 with TRBJ1-1; D uncertain. V was pared by 0 bases and J by 1 base, with 7 bases between. CDR3 length: 14 residues. Per germline, CDR1 SGHRS and CDR2 YFSETQ. CDR3 loop: CASSLDAGNTEAFF. CDR3 DNA sequence: TGCGCCAGCAGCTTGGATGCGGGGAACACTGAAGCTTTCTTT.

This chain connects TRBV27 to TRBJ1-6, with TRBD1 as a possible D gene (5 bases). Germline V lookup: CDR1 MNHEY, CDR2 SMNVEV (reference sequence). There are 17 residues in the CDR3. V was pared by 4 bases and J by 2 bases, with 15 bases between. CDR3 sequence: CASSSRWGIPYNSPLHF. The CDR3 DNA reads TGTGCCAGCAGTTCGCGTTGGGGGATCCCCTATAATTCACCCCTCCACTTT.

The V call is TRBV29-1, the J call TRBJ1-2, with a weak D call TRBD1 (5 bases). V was shortened by 3 bases and J by 5 bases, with 10 bases between the two germline ends. The CDR3 is made up of 12 amino acids. Looked up from germline, CDR1 is SQVTM and CDR2 is ANQGSEA. CDR3 nucleotide sequence: TGCAGCGTTGACAGCAGGGTTTATGGCTACACCTTC. This encodes CSVDSRVYGYTF.

The chain couples TRBV28 to TRBJ2-5, with a weak D call TRBD1 (6 bases). V was shortened by 6 bases and J by 0 bases, with 11 bases between the two germline ends. The CDR3 contains 14 residues. Germline V gene lookup returns CDR1 MDHEN and CDR2 SYDVKM. The CDR3 DNA reads TGTGCCAGCAGGGAGACAGGACACCAAGAGACCCAGTACTTC. Protein: CASRETGHQETQYF.

This chain joins TRBV5-1 and TRBJ1-2; 7 positions agree with TRBD1. The trim removed 2 bases at V and 5 bases at J, leaving 3 bases unmatched. Looked up from germline, CDR1 is SGHRS and CDR2 is YFSETQ. CDR3 length: 13 residues. In DNA form, the CDR3 reads TGCGCCAGCAGCTTCGACAGGGAATATGGCTACACCTTC. Protein product: CASSFDREYGYTF.

This clone turned up a few times. The chain joins TRBV4-1 to TRBJ1-6; no clear D. V was cut by 1 base and J by 7 bases, with 8 bases left in between. There are 14 residues in the CDR3. Germline assignment: CDR1 MGHRA and CDR2 YSYEKL. The CDR3 sequence: CASSQGPGNSPLHF. CDR3 nucleotide sequence: TGCGCCAGCAGCCAAGGCCCGGGCAATTCACCCCTCCACTTT.

This clone was seen a handful of times. The chain recombines TRBV29-1 with TRBJ2-7, with 8 bases aligning to TRBD1. The junction had 10 bases not matched to a gene; V was cut back by 6 bases and J by 3 bases. The CDR3 covers 14 residues. Germline assignment: CDR1 SQVTM and CDR2 ANQGSEA. CDR3 region: CSVAPGQANYEQYF. The CDR3 DNA reads TGCAGCGTAGCCCCGGGACAGGCGAACTACGAGCAGTACTTC.

CDR3 sequence: CASSLRTSLNTEAFF. The CDR3 nucleotides are TGCGCCAGCAGCTTGAGAACTTCTCTGAACACTGAAGCTTTCTTT. This sequence joins TRBV5-1 and TRBJ1-1; D gene unclear. CDR1 SGHRS and CDR2 YFSETQ come from the germline V gene. V was pared by 1 base and J by 0 bases, with 10 bases between. The CDR3 consists of 15 residues.

V usage is TRBV29-1 and J usage is TRBJ2-7, with 7 bases fitting TRBD1. V shed 7 bases, J shed 2 bases, and the junction held 5 bases outside the gene matches. Germline V gives CDR1 SQVTM, CDR2 ANQGSEA. There are 12 residues in the CDR3. The CDR3 loop is CSASQGPYEQYF. The CDR3 DNA reads TGCAGCGCGTCACAGGGGCCCTACGAGCAGTACTTC.

This chain connects TRBV6-5 to TRBJ2-1, with D maybe TRBD1 (5 bases). The CDR3 is 15 residues long. The V gene's germline CDR1 is MNHEY and CDR2 SVGAGI. Between the trimmed V and J ends, which lost 2 bases and 0 bases, there was a span of 8 bases. The DNA of the CDR3 is TGTGCCAGCAGTTACCAGGGAAACTCCTACAATGAGCAGTTCTTC. This translates into CASSYQGNSYNEQFF.

The V and J genes are TRBV9 and TRBJ2-3, with TRBD2 matching over 8 bases. Germline trimming cut 5 bases from V and 2 bases from J; bases unmatched to any gene: 4. CDR1 is SGDLS, CDR2 YYNGEE, per germline. The CDR3 is 14 residues long. The CDR3 loop is CASRPGLVTDTQYF. DNA of the CDR3: TGTGCCAGCAGACCGGGACTAGTCACAGATACGCAGTATTTT.

The chain employs TRBV6-1 and TRBJ2-1; possibly TRBD1 for D (6 bases). Trimming shortened V by 4 bases and J by 5 bases, and 12 bases separated the two germline ends. The CDR3 consists of 14 residues. Germline assignment: CDR1 MNHNS and CDR2 SASEGT. CDR3 sequence reads: CASSVQGIHNEQFF. The CDR3 bases are TGTGCCAGCAGTGTACAGGGAATCCACAATGAGCAGTTCTTC.

This chain uses TRBV7-2 with TRBJ2-3; 15 bases fit TRBD2. CDR1 is SGHTA and CDR2 is FQGNSA in the germline V gene. The trim removed 3 bases at V and 3 bases at J, leaving 1 base unmatched. This CDR3 has 16 residues. CDR3 nucleotides: TGTGCCAGCAGCTTGGGGACTAGCGGGGGGACAGATACGCAGTATTTT. Protein: CASSLGTSGGTDTQYF.

The chain carries TRBV19 and TRBJ1-3; 10 nucleotides match TRBD1. The germline V gene encodes CDR1 LNHDA and CDR2 SQIVND (reference sequence). This CDR3 has 18 residues. V lost 4 bases, J lost 3 bases, and 12 bases stayed unmatched. The CDR3 reads CASSTTSTGTGVGNTIYF. CDR3 nucleotides: TGTGCCAGTAGTACCACTTCCACCGGGACAGGGGTTGGAAACACCATATATTTT.

The gene calls are TRBV5-1 and TRBJ2-1, with 9 bases matching TRBD1. CDR1 is SGHRS and CDR2 is YFSETQ in the germline V gene. CDR3 size: 17 residues. With V trimmed by 4 bases and J by 6 bases, 14 bases remained unmatched. The CDR3 sequence is CASSTSGTGTIGNEQFF. For the CDR3, the DNA is TGCGCCAGCAGCACCTCCGGGACAGGGACCATTGGCAATGAGCAGTTCTTC.

The genes are TRBV5-1 and TRBJ1-6; D remains unclear. The CDR3 has 13 amino acids. Trimming took 4 bases from V and 7 from J, leaving 9 bases between them. Germline-derived CDR1 and CDR2 are SGHRS and YFSETQ. The CDR3 protein is CASSMDTNSPLHF. Written as DNA, the CDR3 is TGCGCCAGCAGCATGGATACCAATTCACCCCTCCACTTT.

The V call is TRBV18, the J call TRBJ2-7; D is perhaps TRBD1 (7 bases). V shed 4 bases and J shed 6 bases, with 25 bases lying between them. Germline CDR1 is KGHSH and CDR2 is LQKENI. The CDR3 length is 17 residues. The CDR3 sequence is CASSRIGDRLTAGEQYF. The DNA of the CDR3 is TGTGCCAGCTCACGGATAGGGGACAGACTTACAGCGGGCGAGCAGTACTTC.

The chain is built from TRBV11-2 and TRBJ2-7, with 8 bases identical to TRBD1. Germline V gene lookup returns CDR1 SGHAT and CDR2 FQNNGV. The CDR3 totals 17 residues. V dropped 0 bases and J dropped 4; count of bases not matched to a gene: 11. The CDR3 is CASSLEYARGQQYEQYF. Written as DNA, the CDR3 is TGTGCCAGCAGCTTAGAGTACGCCAGGGGGCAACAGTACGAGCAGTACTTC.

This chain joins TRBV7-8 and TRBJ2-7; 7 bases agree with TRBD1. The CDR3 contains 14 residues. V was pared by 5 bases and J by 2 bases, with 6 bases of the junction left unmatched. Germline CDR1 is SGHVS and CDR2 is FQNEAQ. CDR3 amino acids: CASSPRDRTYEQYF. The CDR3 DNA reads as TGTGCCAGCAGCCCCAGGGACAGAACCTACGAGCAGTACTTC.